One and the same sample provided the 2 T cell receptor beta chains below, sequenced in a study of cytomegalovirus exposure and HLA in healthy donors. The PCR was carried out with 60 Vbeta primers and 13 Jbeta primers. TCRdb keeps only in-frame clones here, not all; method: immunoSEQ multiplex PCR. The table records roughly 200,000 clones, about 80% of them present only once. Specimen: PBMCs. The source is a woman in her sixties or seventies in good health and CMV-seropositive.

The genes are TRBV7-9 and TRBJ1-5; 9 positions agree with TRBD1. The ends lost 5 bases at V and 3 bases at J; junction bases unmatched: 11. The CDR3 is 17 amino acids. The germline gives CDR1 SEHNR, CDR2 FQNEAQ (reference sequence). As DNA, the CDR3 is TGTGCCAGCAGCCCAACACAAGGGACAGGGTACAATCAGCCCCAGCATTTT. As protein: CASSPTQGTGYNQPQHF.

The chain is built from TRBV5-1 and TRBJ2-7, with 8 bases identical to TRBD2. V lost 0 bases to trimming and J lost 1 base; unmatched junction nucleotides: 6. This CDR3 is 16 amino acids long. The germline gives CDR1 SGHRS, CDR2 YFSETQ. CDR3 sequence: CASSLEAGGMSYEQYF. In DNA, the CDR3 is TGCGCCAGCAGCTTGGAGGCGGGGGGCATGTCCTACGAGCAGTACTTC. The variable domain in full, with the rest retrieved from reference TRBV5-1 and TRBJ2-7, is KAGVTQTPRYLIKTRGQQVTLSCSPISGHRSVSWYQQTPGQGLQFLFEYFSETQRNKGNFPGRFSGRQFSNSRSEMNVSTLELGDSALYLCASSLEAGGMSYEQYFGPGTRLTVT.